This T cell receptor (beta chain) was captured in a study of cytomegalovirus exposure and HLA in healthy donors (dated by TCRdb to about 2017). Context from the whole study: According to an earlier analysis of 587 of the donors, roughly 180 million T cells yielded 90 million to 130 million unique TCR beta sequences and around 300 Gb of sequence data. An early release covering roughly 640 HLA-typed donors comprised approximately 290 gigabases of sequencing data and tens of millions of unique TCR sequences. Of the roughly 390 genotyped donors, less than 85% were placed in the genetic ancestry cluster associated with self-reported Caucasian donors. The study aimed to test whether signatures of past pathogen exposure could be identified by cataloging public T cell receptors. The T cell repertoires of 666 subjects were profiled by immunosequencing and related to cytomegalovirus serostatus. Along with the approximately 620-subject first cohort, a separate validation cohort of some 130 different subjects was used. The study combined high-throughput TCR immunosequencing, statistical association of individual TCRs with disease status, and machine learning to predict cytomegalovirus infection status. To study patterns of TCR occurrence, a later analysis re-analyzed previously published TCR beta repertoires from 666 donors and added high-resolution HLA genotyping. In the later analysis, no new phenotypic data were used to find candidate immune exposures; instead, reliance was placed on TCR beta sequences and their occurrence across donors. An earlier analysis of nearly 600 of the donors applied high-throughput TCR beta sequencing to assess whether each TCR beta V gene segment acted as functional or pseudogenic. Alongside the repertoire data, information on donor age, sex, ethnicity and CMV serostatus was compiled. A later genetic analysis took genome-wide SNP genotypes for about 60% of the roughly 670 donors and used that subset as a discovery cohort. All discovery cohort repertoires had been generated using a single sequencing platform. Both class I and class II loci were covered by HLA typing, at four-digit resolution. The number of donors typed differed by locus, with 629-630 for A, B, C, DRB1 and DQB1, 522 for DQA1, under 610 for DPA1, and 400 to 490 for DPB1. Several DR-DQ haplotypes were treated as single units for association and clustering because of strong linkage in the cohort. Across approximately 400 genotyped donors of the cohort, an average of about 220,000 unique TCR beta nucleotide sequences per donor were sequenced, and 15% to 20% of those sequences were non-productive.

The cohort was made up of approximately 670 healthy bone marrow donors. At the time of sampling, every cohort member was nominally healthy, though immune exposures that went unrecorded were likely present. The donor tested CMV seronegative and was one of the 352 seronegative cohort members. Each donor provided a peripheral blood sample, and peripheral blood mononuclear cells were used for TCR beta sequencing. Genomic DNA extraction from the blood cell samples was performed with the Qiagen DNeasy Blood Extraction Kit. The CDR3 holds 18 amino acids from the cysteine to the phenylalanine. The only DNA kept is the CDR3, 54 bases in frame from the first base. According to the germline V gene (reference sequence), CDR1 reads LNHDA and CDR2 reads SQIVND. The trim is 3 bases for V and 4 bases for J, with a gap of 24 bases between the germline ends. As concerns this clone: The target of this receptor is not known. Base qualities were left out, and no much larger clone turns up one base away.

What the work shows at the level of the full study, not this receptor alone: Three of the identified cytomegalovirus-associated TCR beta chains were confirmed in vitro to be specific for cytomegalovirus antigens. An earlier analysis of approximately 570 of the donors showed that most TCR beta V segments appeared in productive rearrangements either about 90% or about 30% of the time, which broadly matched IMGT annotations. Because some donors lacked HLA typing at each locus, the association tests relied only on the typed subset. Immune exposure information for the cohort was limited to CMV serostatus. A later analysis found that TCR association rates varied across HLA loci, with DRB1 alleles showing the most associated TCRs and HLA-C alleles the fewest. According to the authors, the approach could potentially be generalized to other disease states and immunological phenotypes. The cohort was sequenced for TCR beta chains only, and without alpha or paired-chain data the features that could be detected were limited. Linkage disequilibrium might explain the correlated functional status among segregating V segments, but an unknown experimental factor could not be ruled out. In both the original and validation cohorts, the classifier was reported to diagnose cytomegalovirus status with high specificity and sensitivity. A later analysis reported that several top co-occurrence clusters appeared linked to parvovirus B19, influenza, CMV and Epstein-Barr virus. A further reported finding was that TCR beta sequences accurately predicted the HLA-A and HLA-B alleles for most subjects in the first cohort. The study listed 164 TCR beta chains as associated with cytomegalovirus. Most CMV-associated TCR beta chains appeared to be HLA-restricted in a later analysis, and the HLA associations seemed to be driven largely by CMV exposure. At a false discovery rate of 0.05, a later analysis linked around 15,000 TCR beta sequences to specific HLA alleles. An association between a missense DCLRE1C variant and V-gene and J-gene trimming of TCR beta chains was found in a later genetic analysis and replicated in an independent cohort. Compared with the roughly 670-donor mean, donors in an Asian-associated ancestry cluster had fewer N-insertions in productive TCRs, according to a later genetic analysis. While some public TCRs were present in many individuals, most TCR sequences turned up only very rarely across donors. Presence/absence analyses assumed roughly uniform sequencing depth across donors, an assumption that may not hold. Around 16 rarely observed V segments, including chromosome 9 orphons, were excluded from the earlier analysis of a few hundred of the donors because counts were too low. In a later analysis, HLA-associated TCR beta chains were found to be more clonally expanded and to have lower generation probabilities than equally common non-associated chains. A group of highly shared sequence variants was considered likely to be a technical artifact of the sequencing pipeline. Because the 87-base-pair reads could not distinguish some IMGT-functional V segments, including TRBV6-2 and TRBV6-3, those segments were excluded. Assigning TCR associations to individual alleles was difficult when HLA alleles, especially DR and DQ, strongly co-occurred.

The library was made by the immunoSEQ multiplex PCR assay. For the multiplex PCR, a mixture combining 60 forward primers for TCR Vbeta segments and 13 reverse primers for TCR Jbeta segments was used. A multiplex PCR assay on genomic DNA amplified the CDR3 region of rearranged TCR beta genes. Amplified TCR beta libraries were sequenced as 87-base-pair reads on the Illumina HiSeq System. Under the source paper's analysis protocol: A later analysis tallied roughly 80 million unique TCR beta chains across the 600 to 700 repertoires, and roughly 11 million of those chains were shared by two or more donors. A nearest-neighbor algorithm error-corrected the raw reads and collapsed the reads into unique sequences, merging closely related sequences to remove PCR and sequencing errors. To assign V, D and J gene segments, CDR3 sequences were aligned to IMGT reference sequences. For a sequence to be retained, at least a six-nucleotide match to both a V gene segment and a J gene segment was required. A rearrangement was called productive if the CDR3 had no stop codons and remained in frame with V and J, and every other rearrangement was called non-productive. CDR3 was defined by IMGT convention, running from the second conserved V-encoded cysteine to the conserved J-encoded phenylalanine. The earlier analysis of 587 of the donors excluded sequences that lacked an unambiguous match to a single V gene segment. An earlier analysis of almost 600 of the donors classified V segments as functional when productive rearrangements were above 56.7% and as segregating when the standard deviation between donors was above 5%. A statistical classification framework was built to diagnose cytomegalovirus status from the catalog of TCR beta chain sequences. In a later analysis, TCR nucleotide sequences were compared against IMGT/GENE-DB human TR gene sequences so that V and J genes could be assigned. Using the TCRdist pipeline, a later analysis assigned CDR3 sequences along with most-parsimonious VDJ recombination scenarios. In a later analysis, each TCR beta chain was defined by its CDR3 amino acid sequence together with its V-gene family, and reads lacking a unique V-gene family were excluded. As a way to deal with suspected cross-contamination and a sequencing artifact, a later analysis dropped more than 500 nucleotide sequences that were highly shared and had low generation probability. A later analysis calculated a clonal expansion index for each public chain from normalized within-repertoire ranks of inferred template counts. Generation probabilities in a later analysis came from a VDJ recombination model fitted to out-of-frame rearrangements, and those results were checked against IGoR. In a later analysis, TCR-TCR, TCR-HLA and TCR-CMV co-occurrence was scored with hypergeometric tests, and a repertoire-size bias correction was applied to TCR pairs. To estimate false discovery rates, a later analysis permuted the HLA or CMV assignments 20 times. A later analysis grouped co-occurring TCRs with DBSCAN, adding TCRdist sequence similarity when clustering within HLA-allele-positive subsets. Repertoires with fewer than 30,000 or more than 120,000 public chains, plus five repertoires with anomalous nucleotide sharing, were excluded from co-occurrence clustering. The source is immuneACCESS, and TCRdb retained only in-frame sequences with V and J called. Part of the clones is not carried over; for the studies checked, unresolved V genes explain less than half of this, and the remainder is unexplained. V and J calls and clone size are given by that table; D and trimming were obtained from the DNA. Across this sample there are around 170,000 clones, with approximately 88% seen only once. The ten largest clones represent approximately 1.4% of the sample.

The sample taken for sequencing was PBMCs. The receptor was isolated from a woman aged 18-30 years in good health and CMV-seronegative. This receptor chain uses TRBV19 and TRBJ1-1; a tentative D call is TRBD1 (6 bases match). The CDR3 region reads CASSMGAAGSAMGTEAFF. In nucleotide form, the sequence is TGTGCCAGTAGTATGGGGGCGGCAGGATCGGCTATGGGCACTGAAGCTTTCTTT.